The source of this TCR beta chain is a study of cytomegalovirus exposure and HLA in healthy donors. Looked up from germline, CDR1 is LGHNA and CDR2 is YNFKEQ. CDR3 length: 15 amino acids. V was clipped by 4 bases and J by 1 base; unmatched bases: 3. Study conclusions and caveats: CMV antigen specificity of a few CMV-associated chains was confirmed in vitro.

The table came from immunoSEQ multiplex PCR; TCRdb's copy has only in-frame clones and leaves some out. The table lists under 200,000 clones, 75% to 90% of them singletons. In the case of this clone: Its cognate antigen is unknown.

The chain is built from TRBV4-2 and TRBJ2-2; 7 bases are shared with TRBD2. What was sequenced was PBMCs. The sequence derives from a man younger than 35 in good health and CMV-seropositive. CDR3 region: CASSLLARNTGELFF. CDR3 coding DNA: TGTGCCAGCAGCCTACTAGCGAGGAACACCGGGGAGCTGTTTTTT.